These 17 T cell receptor beta chains share one sample of origin, sequenced in a study of cytomegalovirus exposure and HLA in healthy donors. Only in-frame clones appear in the TCRdb table, and some are missing; sequencing was by immunoSEQ multiplex PCR. The sample lists 200,000 to 250,000 clones, around 88% occurring once. Material: PBMCs. The receptors shown here come from a woman younger than 30 in good health and CMV-seronegative.

The V call is TRBV4-3, the J call TRBJ2-7; a weak D match, TRBD2 (5 bases). The V gene's germline CDR1 is LGHNA and CDR2 YSLEER. V lost 0 bases and J 2 bases, leaving 11 bases between the germline ends. The CDR3 loop spans 15 amino acids. CDR3 nucleotide sequence: TGCGCCAGCAGCCAAGATCGGGATGATACCTACGAGCAGTACTTC. Residues: CASSQDRDDTYEQYF.

The rearrangement uses TRBV19 and TRBJ1-1; D perhaps matches TRBD1 (6 bases). The V gene's germline CDR1 is LNHDA and CDR2 SQIVND (reference sequence). Between the trimmed V and J ends, which lost 6 bases and 4 bases, there was a span of 27 bases. This CDR3 comprises 18 residues. Written as DNA, the CDR3 is TGTGCCAGTAGGCCCGAGATATTAACAGGGATAAGGAGCACTGAAGCTTTCTTT. Translating it yields CASRPEILTGIRSTEAFF.

The chain is built from TRBV4-1 and TRBJ2-7; D not resolved. With 0 bases removed from V and 2 bases from J, the gap between germline ends came to 14 bases. The CDR3 extends over 16 amino acids. Germline lookup yields CDR1 MGHRA and CDR2 YSYEKL. CDR3 coding DNA: TGCGCCAGCAGCCAAGATGACTTGGGTCAGACCTACGAGCAGTACTTC. This encodes CASSQDDLGQTYEQYF.

This clone was counted between two and nine times. The V gene is TRBV7-9, the J gene TRBJ1-2, with 8 nucleotides matching TRBD1. Germline V gives CDR1 SEHNR, CDR2 FQNEAQ (reference sequence). The CDR3 spans 14 residues. The V segment lost 4 bases and the J segment 8 bases; nucleotides outside the gene matches: 9. CDR3 coding DNA: TGTGCCAGCAGCTCCCGGACAGGGCTTGGCGGCTACACCTTC. Its protein product is CASSSRTGLGGYTF.

The V and J genes are TRBV28 and TRBJ1-2, with 8 nucleotides matching TRBD1. The J segment lost 8 bases and the V segment lost 0 bases, leaving 11 bases of the junction unmatched. The CDR3 has 16 amino acids. CDR1 and CDR2 (germline): MDHEN, SYDVKM. CDR3 protein: CASSLWAQGASKGYTF. CDR3 in DNA: TGTGCCAGCAGTTTATGGGCTCAGGGGGCGTCTAAGGGCTACACCTTC.

CDR3 sequence reads: CAISETSIRDRGYEQYF. CDR3 nucleotides: TGTGCCATCAGTGAGACAAGTATCCGGGACAGGGGCTACGAGCAGTACTTC. V is TRBV10-3 and J is TRBJ2-7; 10 bases agree with TRBD1. This CDR3 spans 17 amino acids. Germline-derived CDR1 and CDR2 are ENHRY and SYGVKD. V lost 2 bases and J lost 3; bases outside the gene matches: 10.

The chain employs TRBV11-2 and TRBJ2-5, with 7 bases matching TRBD1. V was pared by 0 bases and J by 1 base, with 2 bases of the junction left unmatched. The germline CDR1 and CDR2 sequences are SGHAT and FQNNGV. The CDR3 loop spans 15 amino acids. The CDR3 reads CASSLEGQPQETQYF. The CDR3, as DNA: TGTGCCAGCAGCTTAGAGGGACAGCCCCAAGAGACCCAGTACTTC. The variable domain in full, completed from reference TRBV11-2 and TRBJ2-5, reads EAGVAQSPRYKIIEKRQSVAFWCNPISGHATLYWYQQILGQGPKLLIQFQNNGVVDDSQLPKDRFSAERLKGVDSTLKIQPAKLEDSAVYLCASSLEGQPQETQYFGPGTRLLVL.

The chain's CDR3 is CASSSGRAVHEQYF. The CDR3, as DNA: TGTGCCAGCAGCAGCGGGAGGGCCGTCCACGAGCAGTACTTC. The chain employs TRBV6-1 and TRBJ2-7, with 10 bases aligning to TRBD2. This CDR3 has 14 residues. Germline V gene data show CDR1 as MNHNS and CDR2 as SASEGT. After removal of 6 bases from V and 5 bases from J, the junction contained 7 bases not matched to a gene.

The rearrangement joins TRBV11-2 to TRBJ2-5, with 7 bases fitting TRBD1. V lost 6 bases to trimming and J lost 5 bases; unmatched junction nucleotides: 9. The CDR3 extends over 14 amino acids. Germline CDR1 is SGHAT and CDR2 is FQNNGV. The CDR3 coding sequence is TGTGCCAGCAGAGAGAACAGGGGTACGGAGACCCAGTACTTC. Translation gives CASRENRGTETQYF. The whole variable domain, filled in from reference TRBV11-2 and TRBJ2-5, reads EAGVAQSPRYKIIEKRQSVAFWCNPISGHATLYWYQQILGQGPKLLIQFQNNGVVDDSQLPKDRFSAERLKGVDSTLKIQPAKLEDSAVYLCASRENRGTETQYFGPGTRLLVL.

The V gene is TRBV9, the J gene TRBJ2-1; D ambiguous. The germline gives CDR1 SGDLS, CDR2 YYNGEE. Trimming removed 0 bases at V and 9 bases at J, with 13 bases between. This CDR3 has 14 residues. In DNA form, the CDR3 reads TGTGCCAGCAGCGTAGGACTCTATGGCGGTGAGCAGTTCTTC. Encoded protein: CASSVGLYGGEQFF.

The chain recombines TRBV27 with TRBJ1-4, with 10 positions matching TRBD1. Germline V lookup: CDR1 MNHEY, CDR2 SMNVEV (reference sequence). The V segment lost 0 bases and the J segment 8 bases; nucleotides outside the gene matches: 3. The length of the CDR3 is 15 residues. In nucleotides, the CDR3 is TGTGCCAGCAGTTTATCGGGACAGGGGCGGGAAAAACTGTTTTTT. Residues: CASSLSGQGREKLFF.

CDR3 sequence: CASSPNRAPGETQYF. CDR3 sequence (DNA): TGTGCCAGCTCACCTAACAGGGCCCCAGGGGAGACCCAGTACTTC. V usage is TRBV18 and J usage is TRBJ2-5, with D maybe TRBD1 (6 bases). Germline assignment: CDR1 KGHSH and CDR2 LQKENI. The CDR3 is 15 amino acids. V shed 3 bases and J shed 5 bases, with 16 bases lying between them.

This CDR3 is CASSPFMGGRTYNEQFF. In DNA form, the CDR3 reads TGTGCCAGCAGTCCATTCATGGGCGGGAGGACCTACAATGAGCAGTTCTTC. V is TRBV11-2 and J is TRBJ2-1; 8 nucleotides line up with TRBD2. The CDR3 runs 17 residues. Germline V gene lookup returns CDR1 SGHAT and CDR2 FQNNGV. V shed 6 bases, J shed 2 bases, and the junction held 12 bases outside the gene matches. The full variable domain, rest sourced from reference TRBV11-2 and TRBJ2-1, is EAGVAQSPRYKIIEKRQSVAFWCNPISGHATLYWYQQILGQGPKLLIQFQNNGVVDDSQLPKDRFSAERLKGVDSTLKIQPAKLEDSAVYLCASSPFMGGRTYNEQFFGPGTRLTVL.

The chain carries TRBV7-8 and TRBJ2-1; 7 positions agree with TRBD2. Per the germline V gene, CDR1 is SGHVS and CDR2 is FQNEAQ. The CDR3 runs to 15 residues. V shed 5 bases and J 6 bases; nucleotides not matched to a gene: 10. The chain's CDR3 is CASSRGLGNFNEQFF. As DNA, the CDR3 is TGTGCCAGCAGCCGAGGACTAGGGAACTTCAATGAGCAGTTCTTC.

The rearrangement links TRBV5-1 to TRBJ2-1; 10 positions agree with TRBD2. The germline V gene encodes CDR1 SGHRS and CDR2 YFSETQ. The CDR3 runs 16 residues. After removal of 4 bases from V and 0 bases from J, the junction contained 4 bases not matched to a gene. Here the CDR3 reads CASSRIAGGSYNEQFF. DNA for the CDR3: TGCGCCAGCAGCCGAATAGCGGGAGGCTCCTACAATGAGCAGTTCTTC. Combining the CDR3 with reference TRBV5-1 and TRBJ2-1 gives the whole variable domain KAGVTQTPRYLIKTRGQQVTLSCSPISGHRSVSWYQQTPGQGLQFLFEYFSETQRNKGNFPGRFSGRQFSNSRSEMNVSTLELGDSALYLCASSRIAGGSYNEQFFGPGTRLTVL.

This clone was counted a single time. V and J are TRBV6-1 and TRBJ2-5; TRBD2 matches at 10 bases. Germline trimming cut 7 bases from V and 3 bases from J; bases unmatched to any gene: 5. CDR1 is MNHNS and CDR2 is SASEGT in the germline V gene. CDR3 length: 14 residues. In DNA, the CDR3 is TGTGCCAGCATCAGCGGGAGGGCCGAAGAGACCCAGTACTTC. Translating it yields CASISGRAEETQYF.

For the CDR3, the DNA is TGTGCCAGCAGCCGACTAGCGGGAGTCTCCAATGAGCAGTTCTTC. Amino acids: CASSRLAGVSNEQFF. The genes are TRBV28 and TRBJ2-1, with 12 bases aligning to TRBD2. The CDR3 has 15 residues. Trimming at V came to 6 bases and at J to 6 bases, leaving 6 bases not matched to a gene. CDR1 and CDR2 (germline): MDHEN, SYDVKM.